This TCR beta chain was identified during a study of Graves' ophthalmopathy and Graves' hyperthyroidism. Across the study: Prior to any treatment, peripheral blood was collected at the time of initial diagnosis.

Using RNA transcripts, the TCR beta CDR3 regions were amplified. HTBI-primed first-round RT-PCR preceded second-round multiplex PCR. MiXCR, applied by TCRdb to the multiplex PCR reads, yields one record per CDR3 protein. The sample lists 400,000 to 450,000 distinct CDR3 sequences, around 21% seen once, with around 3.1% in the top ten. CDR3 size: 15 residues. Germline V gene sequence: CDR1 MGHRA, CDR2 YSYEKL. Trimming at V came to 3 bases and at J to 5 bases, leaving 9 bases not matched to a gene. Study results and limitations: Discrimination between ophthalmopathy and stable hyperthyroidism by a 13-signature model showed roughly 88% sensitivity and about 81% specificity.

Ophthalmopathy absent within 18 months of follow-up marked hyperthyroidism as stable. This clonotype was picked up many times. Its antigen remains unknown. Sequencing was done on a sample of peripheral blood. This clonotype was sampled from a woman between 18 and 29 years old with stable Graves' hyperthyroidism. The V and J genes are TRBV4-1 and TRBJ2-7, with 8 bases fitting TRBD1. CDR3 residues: CASSHTRTGWDEQYF. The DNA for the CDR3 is TGCGCCAGCAGCCATACCCGGACAGGGTGGGACGAGCAGTACTTC.